These 19 T cell receptor beta chains were sequenced from one sample in a study of regulatory T cells in long-lasting Graves disease. Building of the TCR beta libraries involved iRepertoire HTBI primers and Arm-PCR of CDR3 regions. TCRdb recomputed calls from the multiplex PCR reads with MiXCR, one row per CDR3 protein. Of 410,000 or so distinct CDR3 sequences in the sample, just under 15% are singletons; the top ten hold about a sixth. Time point: newly diagnosed GD, antithyroid drugs for less than 3 months. There was RNA extracted from PBMCs, and the TCR library was made from it. In addition, the sample was reused for a study of T cells in Graves' hyperthyroidism and ophthalmopathy.

This specimen consisted of peripheral blood mononuclear cells (PBMCs), obtained at new diagnosis, from a patient treated with antithyroid drugs. These receptors were collected from a woman in her twenties or thirties with Graves disease.

This clonotype was detected only a few times. The junction does not match germline at one end; this may be a read error. The chain joins TRBV29-1 to TRBJ2-7; D uncertain. Germline V gives CDR1 SQVTM, CDR2 ANQGSEA. CDR3 length: 15 amino acids. CDR3 in amino acids: CSVEVKSSVFGEQCF. In DNA form, the CDR3 reads TGCAGCGTTGAAGTGAAATCCTCCGTGTTTGGCGAGCAGTGCTTC.

This clonotype came up many times. In nucleotides, the CDR3 is TGTGCCAGCAGCGCAACCGGGGGCTCCTACGAGCAGTACTTC. This sequence encodes CASSATGGSYEQYF. This chain connects TRBV7-9 to TRBJ2-7; a possible D gene is TRBD2 (6 bases). V was cut by 5 bases and J by 0 bases, with 11 bases left in between. Germline-derived CDR1 and CDR2 are SEHNR and FQNEAQ (reference sequence). The CDR3 extends over 14 amino acids.

The sample holds many counts of this clonotype. This chain joins TRBV30 and TRBJ2-1; the D gene is possibly TRBD2 (6 bases). The CDR3 is 16 residues long. Trimming took off 2 bases at V and 10 bases at J, with 24 bases between the two ends. Looked up from germline, CDR1 is GTSNPN and CDR2 is SVGIG (reference sequence). The CDR3: CAWSRGEGEPGGEQFF. The CDR3 DNA follows: TGTGCCTGGAGTCGGGGTGAGGGAGAGCCTGGGGGGGAGCAGTTCTTC. Full variable domain (remainder filled in from reference TRBV30 and TRBJ2-1): SQTIHQWPATLVQPVGSPLSLECTVEGTSNPNLYWYRQAAGRGLQLLFYSVGIGQISSEVPQNLSASRPQDRQFILSSKKLLLSDSGFYLCAWSRGEGEPGGEQFFGPGTRLTVL.

The table lists this clonotype with many counts. J is TRBJ2-7 and V is TRBV13; D is unresolved. Per the germline V gene, CDR1 is PRHDT and CDR2 is FYEKMQ (reference sequence). With 4 bases removed from V and 4 bases from J, the gap between germline ends came to 17 bases. The CDR3 is made up of 15 amino acids. The CDR3 DNA sequence: TGTGCCAGCAGCTCCCGCTTGGAGTCAGCTTACGAGCAGTACTTC. It yields the protein CASSSRLESAYEQYF.

This clonotype came up a few times. This rearrangement joins TRBV11-2 to TRBJ1-5, with D perhaps TRBD1 (6 bases). The CDR3 is 14 amino acids. V was trimmed by 3 bases and J by 3 bases, leaving 9 bases between them. Germline CDR1 reads SGHAT; CDR2 reads FQNNGV. CDR3 coding DNA: TGTGCCAGCAGCTTGGGACACTACAATCAGCCCCAGCATTTT. The encoded protein is CASSLGHYNQPQHF.

This clonotype was recorded many times. The V gene is TRBV5-1, the J gene TRBJ2-5; 7 bases are a match to TRBD2. V shed 4 bases and J 2 bases; nucleotides not matched to a gene: 11. The CDR3 loop spans 16 amino acids. Germline lookup yields CDR1 SGHRS and CDR2 YFSETQ. The CDR3 spells CASSQTLAGIQETQYF. For the CDR3, the DNA is TGCGCCAGCAGCCAGACCTTAGCGGGCATTCAAGAGACCCAGTACTTC.

Comment on this clonotype: With a much larger clone just one base away, this may be a read error. V usage is TRBV24-1 and J usage is TRBJ2-3; D is perhaps TRBD2 (5 bases). Trimming removed 4 bases from V and 4 bases from J, with 14 bases in between. CDR3 size: 15 residues. Germline-derived CDR1 and CDR2 are KGHDR and SFDVKD. This CDR3 is CATSEPGSVSDTQYF. As DNA, the CDR3 is TGTGCCACCAGTGAACCCGGTAGCGTCTCAGATACGCAGTATTTT.

This clonotype was seen at least ten times. The chain combines TRBV5-4 with TRBJ2-1; 12 bases align to TRBD2. CDR3 length equals 16 residues. Germline V lookup: CDR1 SGHNT, CDR2 YYREEE (reference sequence). Trimming at V came to 0 bases and at J to 6 bases, leaving 4 bases not matched to a gene. The CDR3 loop is CASSLGRTSGVNEQFF. Written as DNA, the CDR3 is TGTGCCAGCAGCTTGGGGAGGACTAGCGGGGTCAATGAGCAGTTCTTC.

In its sample, this clonotype was seen a few times. This chain uses TRBV6-4 with TRBJ1-2, with D possibly being TRBD1 (6 bases). There are 18 residues in the CDR3. Trimming left V 4 bases short and J 5 bases short, with 26 bases between. Germline CDR1 reads MRHNA; CDR2 reads SNTAGT. This chain's CDR3 is CASSAYPRTEPLFYGYTF. The CDR3 DNA reads TGTGCCAGCAGTGCCTACCCTCGGACAGAGCCCCTTTTTTATGGCTACACCTTC.

The sample holds many counts of this clonotype. This chain joins TRBV29-1 and TRBJ2-1; D gene ambiguous. There are 12 residues in the CDR3. From germline, CDR1 is SQVTM and CDR2 ANQGSEA. V gave up 4 bases and J gave up 4 bases, with 8 bases separating them. As DNA, the CDR3 is TGCAGCGTTGTTAGCTATTACAATGAGCAGTTCTTC. Its translation: CSVVSYYNEQFF.

In this sample, this clonotype turned up many times. The chain has TRBV12-3 or TRBV12-4 and TRBJ2-7; 10 nucleotides agree with TRBD2. V was pared by 6 bases and J by 6 bases, with 8 bases of the junction left unmatched. The CDR3 is made up of 14 amino acids. The CDR3 DNA is TGTGCCAGCAGAATAGCGGGGGGTCAGAGCGAGCAGTACTTC. It encodes CASRIAGGQSEQYF.

This chain joins TRBV20-1 and TRBJ1-5; D ambiguous. Between the trimmed V and J ends, which lost 1 base and 0 bases, there was a span of 10 bases. Germline values: CDR1 DFQATT, CDR2 SNEGSKA (reference sequence). This CDR3 is built from 15 residues. The CDR3 sequence: CSARVKENSNQPQHF. The CDR3 DNA follows: TGCAGTGCTAGAGTAAAGGAAAATAGCAATCAGCCCCAGCATTTT.

V is TRBV10-2 and J is TRBJ2-3; the D gene is possibly TRBD2 (5 bases). CDR3 length equals 15 residues. V was cut by 6 bases and J by 3 bases, with 16 bases left in between. CDR1 is WSHSY, CDR2 SAAADI, per germline. The CDR3 region is CASRLGQLTTDTQYF. Written as DNA, the CDR3 is TGCGCCAGCAGACTAGGGCAACTAACTACAGATACGCAGTATTTT.

The chain employs TRBV4-1 and TRBJ1-1; TRBD1 is a possible D gene (5 bases). CDR3 size: 15 residues. CDR1 and CDR2 from the germline V gene are MGHRA and YSYEKL. The V end was cut by 0 bases, the J end by 4 bases, with 12 bases between. CDR3 residues: CASSQDWSRGTEAFF. Here the CDR3 DNA reads TGCGCCAGCAGCCAAGATTGGTCGAGGGGCACTGAAGCTTTCTTT.

The sample holds a few counts of this clonotype. J is TRBJ2-6 and V is TRBV5-1; the D call may be TRBD1 or TRBD2 (5 bases each). Trimming pared 4 bases from V and 2 bases from J, leaving 13 bases between. The CDR3 spans 16 residues. Germline V gene lookup returns CDR1 SGHRS and CDR2 YFSETQ. CDR3 region: CASSPPWGTGANVLTF. The CDR3, as DNA: TGCGCCAGCAGCCCACCGTGGGGGACTGGGGCCAACGTCCTGACTTTC.

In its sample, this clonotype was seen many times. This chain uses TRBV6-1 with TRBJ1-5, with 8 bases fitting TRBD1. Germline CDR1 MNHNS, CDR2 SASEGT. This CDR3 is built from 17 residues. With 5 bases clipped from V and 0 bases from J, the junction kept 9 bases outside the gene matches. The CDR3 protein is CASSQNPTGVSNQPQHF. CDR3 in DNA: TGTGCCAGCAGTCAAAACCCGACAGGGGTTAGCAATCAGCCCCAGCATTTT.

This clonotype has ten or more counts. The chain links TRBV6-1 to TRBJ2-7; TRBD2 agrees at 10 bases. This CDR3 contains 15 residues. The germline CDR1 and CDR2 sequences are MNHNS and SASEGT. V dropped 4 bases and J dropped 1; count of bases not matched to a gene: 4. DNA for the CDR3: TGTGCCAGCAGTGGCCTAGCGGGAGAGTCCTACGAGCAGTACTTC. Amino acid sequence: CASSGLAGESYEQYF.

The genes are TRBV28 and TRBJ2-1; D possibly corresponds to TRBD2 (6 bases). CDR1 and CDR2 from the germline V gene are MDHEN and SYDVKM. The CDR3 has 16 residues. V lost 6 bases and J lost 5, with 20 bases in between. CDR3 sequence reads: CASSPSRWTGDNEQFF. The CDR3 nucleotides are TGTGCCAGCAGCCCATCTCGCTGGACGGGAGACAATGAGCAGTTCTTC.

The chain carries TRBV20-1 and TRBJ1-5; D unclear. The germline CDR1 and CDR2 sequences are DFQATT and SNEGSKA (reference sequence). This CDR3 is built from 14 residues. The V end lost 1 base, the J end lost 0 bases, and 7 bases lay between the germline ends. The CDR3 DNA follows: TGCAGTGCTAGAGTAGGGCATAGCAATCAGCCCCAGCATTTT. Amino acid sequence: CSARVGHSNQPQHF.